This record looks at one TCR beta chain sequence and its context. V was clipped by 4 bases and J by 6 bases; unmatched bases: 6. Germline lookup yields CDR1 LNHNV and CDR2 YYDKDF (reference sequence). CDR3 size: 16 residues. Which cohort a participant joined came from the clinical history participants gave. The data are from a study of blood T cell repertoires in COVID-19. In the study overall: There were acute and convalescent COVID-19 samples, and they came from the United States, Italy and Spain. Nucleic acid was either cDNA or gDNA, and it came from T cells, B-cell-depleted T cells, or PBMCs.

Source study methods: Amplification with reference gene primers provided the estimates of nucleated cell counts. The method was immunoSEQ multiplex PCR; TCRdb's version includes in-frame clones alone and lacks a portion of them. V and J calls and clone size are those listed in that table; D and trimming were worked out from the DNA. The table lists about 240,000 clones, approximately 86% of them singletons. Material for sequencing was PBMCs or T cells enriched from blood (not recorded which). The chain uses TRBV15 and TRBJ2-1, with 13 bases that match TRBD2. This sequence originates from a woman aged 40 to 49 with acute COVID-19. In DNA, the CDR3 is TGTGCCACCAGCACCGTCGGGACTAGCGGGGTCAATGAGCAGTTCTTC. This sequence encodes CATSTVGTSGVNEQFF. Full variable domain (outside the CDR3, taken from reference TRBV15 and TRBJ2-1): DAMVIQNPRYQVTQFGKPVTLSCSQTLNHNVMYWYQQKSSQAPKLLFHYYDKDFNNEADTPDNFQSRRPNTSFCFLDIRSPGLGDTAMYLCATSTVGTSGVNEQFFGPGTRLTVL.